Following are 26 T cell receptor beta chains from one sample sequenced in a study of human T cells and chemical hapten exposure. TCRdb re-called the RACE reads with MiXCR, one entry per CDR3 protein. The data show about 380,000 distinct CDR3 sequences, 6% to 7% seen once. Time point meaning: patch test 2, 6 weeks after DPC sensitization. Indicated treatment: therapeutic diphenylcyclopropenone sensitization with weekly scalp DPC. The material was whole blood, obtained in connection with sensitization to the hapten diphenylcyclopropenone (DPC). All receptors derive from a woman aged 18-30 years with alopecia areata. Some clones in this sample may be carry-over from other donors' samples.

This clonotype was detected many times. The chain has TRBV29-1 and TRBJ2-3; 8 bases fit TRBD1. Germline V gives CDR1 SQVTM, CDR2 ANQGSEA. This CDR3 has 13 amino acids. V shed 5 bases, J shed 1 base, and the junction held 2 bases outside the gene matches. The CDR3 DNA sequence: TGCAGCGTTTTACAGGGGGGCACAGATACGCAGTATTTT. Protein sequence: CSVLQGGTDTQYF.

The V call is TRBV29-1, the J call TRBJ2-7; D is possibly TRBD2 (6 bases). V was shortened by 4 bases and J by 7 bases, with 14 bases between the two germline ends. The germline CDR1 and CDR2 sequences are SQVTM and ANQGSEA. The CDR3 is made up of 12 amino acids. The CDR3 loop reads CSVVTAGREQYF. The DNA for the CDR3 is TGCAGCGTTGTTACGGCAGGGAGGGAGCAGTACTTC.

This chain connects TRBV7-9 to TRBJ2-7; D gene unclear. The V gene's germline CDR1 is SEHNR and CDR2 FQNEAQ (reference sequence). Trimming shortened V by 5 bases and J by 13 bases, and 6 bases separated the two germline ends. This CDR3 contains 8 residues. The CDR3 DNA reads TGTGCCAGCAGCCCGAGATACTTC. Amino acid sequence: CASSPRYF.

This clonotype was observed at least ten times. V gene TRBV12-3 or TRBV12-4 combines with J gene TRBJ1-5; D not certain. The CDR3 is 11 amino acids. With 3 bases removed from V and 8 bases from J, the gap between germline ends came to 5 bases. This CDR3 is CASSFGEPQHF. As DNA, the CDR3 is TGTGCCAGCAGTTTCGGAGAGCCCCAGCATTTT.

There are many counts of this clonotype. V is TRBV12-3 or TRBV12-4 and J is TRBJ1-2; D may be TRBD1 (6 bases). CDR3 length: 13 amino acids. Trimming cost V 7 bases and J 8 bases, with 17 bases left between them. CDR3 residues: CASNYGTLPGYTF. The CDR3 region has the DNA TGTGCCAGCAACTACGGGACACTACCCGGCTACACCTTC.

This rearrangement joins TRBV2 to TRBJ2-1, with TRBD1 as a possible D gene (5 bases). The CDR3 loop spans 12 amino acids. Germline V gene lookup returns CDR1 SNHLY and CDR2 FYNNEI. The ends were cut back, 6 bases at V and 6 bases at J, with 9 bases in the middle. As DNA, the CDR3 is TGTGCCAGCAGGACAGATACCAATGAGCAGTTCTTC. This codes for CASRTDTNEQFF.

This clonotype occurred a few times. The rearrangement joins TRBV12-3 or TRBV12-4 to TRBJ2-3; the D is unclear. V lost 2 bases and J lost 6, with 9 bases in between. This CDR3 comprises 13 residues. CDR3 in DNA: TGTGCCAGCAGTTTAAATAAGGATGATACGCAGTATTTT. Its translation is CASSLNKDDTQYF.

The chain links TRBV7-9 to TRBJ1-4, with a weak D call TRBD1 (6 bases). Trimming pared 5 bases from V and 2 bases from J, leaving 12 bases between. Germline CDR1 and CDR2: SEHNR and FQNEAQ (reference sequence). CDR3 length: 15 residues. CDR3 region: CASSRNRETNEKLFF. CDR3 DNA sequence: TGTGCCAGCAGCCGGAACAGGGAGACTAATGAAAAACTGTTTTTT.

Turning to this clonotype: The junction differs from germline at one of its ends, possibly a read error. The chain combines TRBV6-2 or TRBV6-3 with TRBJ2-3; D might be TRBD2 (5 bases). CDR1 is MNHEY, CDR2 SVGEGT, per germline. The CDR3 runs to 15 residues. The CDR3 DNA reads TGTGCCAGCAGTTACGGAGGTTTGAGCACAGATACGCAGTTTTTT. This gives the protein CASSYGGLSTDTQFF.

In DNA form, the CDR3 reads TGTGCCAGCAGTTACGCCGGGACAGGGGCCTACGAGCAGTACTTC. Amino acids: CASSYAGTGAYEQYF. The chain recombines TRBV6-5 with TRBJ2-7; 10 bases are shared with TRBD1. The V segment lost 2 bases and the J segment 2 bases; nucleotides outside the gene matches: 3. Germline-derived CDR1 and CDR2 are MNHEY and SVGAGI. The CDR3 length is 15 residues.

This chain links TRBV10-3 with TRBJ1-3; D is perhaps TRBD1 (5 bases). The CDR3 is 15 residues long. V lost 6 bases to trimming and J lost 0 bases, with 12 bases between them. Germline CDR1 and CDR2: ENHRY and SYGVKD. The CDR3 sequence is CAISDSTNSGNTIYF. CDR3 sequence (DNA): TGTGCCATCAGCGACAGTACCAACTCTGGAAACACCATATATTTT.

This rearrangement joins TRBV24-1 to TRBJ2-2; 7 nucleotides align to TRBD1. Germline-derived CDR1 and CDR2 are KGHDR and SFDVKD. The V gene end was trimmed by 3 bases and the J gene end by 6 bases; junction bases not matched to a gene: 3. CDR3 length equals 14 residues. DNA for the CDR3: TGTGCCACCAGTGATCCTACAGGGGCCGGGGAGCTGTTTTTT. Protein: CATSDPTGAGELFF.

The chain combines TRBV6-2 or TRBV6-3 with TRBJ2-5; D is perhaps TRBD2 (7 bases). CDR1 MNHEY and CDR2 SVGEGT come from the germline V gene. CDR3 length: 15 amino acids. Trimming left V 6 bases short and J 1 base short, with 15 bases between. The chain's CDR3 is CASSTPRGPQETQYF. CDR3 coding DNA: TGTGCCAGCAGCACCCCGCGGGGGCCCCAAGAGACCCAGTACTTC.

This clonotype was seen many times. This chain connects TRBV7-9 to TRBJ1-4; 8 bases agree with TRBD1. Germline assignment: CDR1 SEHNR and CDR2 FQNEAQ (reference sequence). The junction had 8 bases not matched to a gene; V was cut back by 5 bases and J by 12 bases. The CDR3 has 13 amino acids. The CDR3 loop is CASSQGTGDELFF. The CDR3 coding sequence is TGTGCCAGCAGCCAGGGGACAGGAGACGAACTGTTTTTT.

This clonotype showed up many times. The rearrangement links TRBV6-2 or TRBV6-3 to TRBJ1-1; a possible D gene is TRBD1 (6 bases). CDR3 length equals 13 residues. V shed 6 bases and J shed 4 bases, with 12 bases lying between them. Germline V lookup: CDR1 MNHEY, CDR2 SVGEGT. The CDR3 bases are TGTGCCAGCAGCCGCCAGGGGCTCACTGAAGCTTTCTTT. Translation: CASSRQGLTEAFF.

This clonotype appeared many times. V gene TRBV12-3 or TRBV12-4 combines with J gene TRBJ2-7; 11 bases map to TRBD2. V shed 4 bases and J 2 bases; nucleotides not matched to a gene: 4. This CDR3 region has 15 residues. CDR3 loop: CASSSLAGGTYEQYF. CDR3 DNA sequence: TGTGCCAGCAGTTCCCTAGCGGGGGGAACCTACGAGCAGTACTTC.

This sequence joins TRBV11-2 and TRBJ1-2; D may be TRBD1 (6 bases). This CDR3 spans 14 amino acids. In germline, CDR1 is SGHAT, CDR2 FQNNGV. Trimming removed 6 bases at V and 4 bases at J, with 15 bases between. The chain's CDR3 is CASRRVGGPYGYTF. The DNA for the CDR3 is TGTGCCAGCAGACGTGTAGGGGGTCCCTATGGCTACACCTTC.

This clonotype was seen a handful of times. The chain carries TRBV9 and TRBJ2-1; D assignment may be TRBD1 or TRBD2 (5 bases each). The CDR3 covers 13 residues. Germline CDR1 SGDLS, CDR2 YYNGEE. Trimming shortened V by 1 base and J by 8 bases, and 10 bases separated the two germline ends. In nucleotides, the CDR3 is TGTGCCAGCAGCGTATGGGACGATCATGAGCAGTTCTTC. Translation gives CASSVWDDHEQFF.

This clonotype was seen only a few times. The rearrangement joins TRBV6-2 or TRBV6-3 to TRBJ2-7, with D possibly matching TRBD2 (6 bases). The CDR3 extends over 14 amino acids. Germline CDR1 MNHEY, CDR2 SVGEGT. The V end was cut by 7 bases, the J end by 3 bases, with 16 bases between. As DNA, the CDR3 is TGTGCCAGCACCCCCGGCGGGATTTACTACGAGCAGTACTTC. It translates to CASTPGGIYYEQYF.

The genes are TRBV6-5 and TRBJ2-7; D is perhaps TRBD2 (5 bases). This CDR3 has 13 residues. Germline V gives CDR1 MNHEY, CDR2 SVGAGI. The V end lost 8 bases, the J end lost 3 bases, and 14 bases lay between the germline ends. CDR3 in DNA: TGTGCCAGCCACACCGCCGGGGTCTACGAGCAGTACTTC. Translation gives CASHTAGVYEQYF.

This clonotype was recorded many times. The V and J genes are TRBV20-1 and TRBJ1-5, with a tentative D call TRBD1 (6 bases). CDR1 and CDR2 (germline): DFQATT, SNEGSKA (reference sequence). Trimming took off 3 bases at V and 0 bases at J, with 15 bases between the two ends. The CDR3 sequence is 16 residues long. In DNA form, the CDR3 reads TGCAGTGCTAGTCGACAGGCCGCTTATAGCAATCAGCCCCAGCATTTT. It is translated as CSASRQAAYSNQPQHF.

This chain joins TRBV20-1 and TRBJ2-3; 7 nucleotides agree with TRBD1. Trimming at V came to 8 bases and at J to 6 bases, leaving 8 bases not matched to a gene. The germline V gene has CDR1 DFQATT and CDR2 SNEGSKA (reference sequence). CDR3 length: 12 residues. CDR3 amino acids: CSSYRQGDTQYF. CDR3 bases: TGCAGTTCGTACCGACAGGGCGATACGCAGTATTTT.

This clonotype appeared many times. The chain carries TRBV27 and TRBJ2-5, with 7 bases matching TRBD1. CDR3 length: 12 residues. J gave up 1 base and V 10 bases, and 3 bases lay outside the gene matches. The V gene's germline CDR1 is MNHEY and CDR2 SMNVEV (reference sequence). The CDR3 sequence: CATGQVQETQYF. CDR3 in DNA: TGTGCCACCGGACAGGTCCAAGAGACCCAGTACTTC.

The table lists this clonotype with many counts. V is TRBV20-1 and J is TRBJ2-4; 9 nucleotides match TRBD2. CDR1 and CDR2 from the germline V gene are DFQATT and SNEGSKA (reference sequence). V was pared by 3 bases and J by 8 bases, with 5 bases of the junction left unmatched. This CDR3 contains 13 residues. CDR3 residues: CSASVSGGDIQYF. The CDR3 DNA follows: TGCAGTGCTAGTGTTAGCGGGGGTGACATTCAGTACTTC.

The chain combines TRBV20-1 with TRBJ1-5, with D perhaps TRBD1 (5 bases). The ends were cut back, 0 bases at V and 3 bases at J, with 12 bases in the middle. The CDR3 extends over 15 amino acids. Germline lookup yields CDR1 DFQATT and CDR2 SNEGSKA (reference sequence). The chain's CDR3 is CSARDLRGTNQPQHF. The CDR3 coding sequence is TGCAGTGCTAGAGATCTTAGGGGCACCAATCAGCCCCAGCATTTT.

The rearrangement links TRBV29-1 to TRBJ1-1; D possibly corresponds to TRBD1 (6 bases). Germline CDR1 and CDR2: SQVTM and ANQGSEA. The CDR3 is made up of 15 amino acids. V was cut by 3 bases and J by 0 bases, with 14 bases left in between. CDR3 protein: CSVEGAMGMNTEAFF. In DNA, the CDR3 is TGCAGCGTTGAGGGGGCGATGGGGATGAACACTGAAGCTTTCTTT.